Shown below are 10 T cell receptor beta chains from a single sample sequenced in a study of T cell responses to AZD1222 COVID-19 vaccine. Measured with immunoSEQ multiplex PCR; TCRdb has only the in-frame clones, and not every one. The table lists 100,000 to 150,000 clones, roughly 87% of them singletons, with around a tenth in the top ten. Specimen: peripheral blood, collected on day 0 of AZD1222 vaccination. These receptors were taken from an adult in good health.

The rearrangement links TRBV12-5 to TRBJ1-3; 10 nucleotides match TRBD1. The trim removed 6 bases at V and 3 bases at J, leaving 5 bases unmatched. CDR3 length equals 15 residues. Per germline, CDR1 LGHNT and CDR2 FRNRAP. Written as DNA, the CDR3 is TGTGCTAGTGGACCCGGGACAGGGGTTGGAAACACCATATATTTT. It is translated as CASGPGTGVGNTIYF. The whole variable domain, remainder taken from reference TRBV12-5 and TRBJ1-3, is DARVTQTPRHKVTEMGQEVTMRCQPILGHNTVFWYRQTMMQGLELLAYFRNRAPLDDSGMPKDRFSAEMPDATLATLKIQPSEPRDSAVYFCASGPGTGVGNTIYFGEGSWLTVV.

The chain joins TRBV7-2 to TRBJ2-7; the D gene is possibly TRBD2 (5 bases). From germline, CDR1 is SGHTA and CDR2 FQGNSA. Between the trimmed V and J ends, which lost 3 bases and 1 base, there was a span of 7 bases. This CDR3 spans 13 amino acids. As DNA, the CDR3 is TGTGCCAGCAGCTTTGGGGAGTCCTACGAGCAGTACTTC. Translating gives CASSFGESYEQYF.

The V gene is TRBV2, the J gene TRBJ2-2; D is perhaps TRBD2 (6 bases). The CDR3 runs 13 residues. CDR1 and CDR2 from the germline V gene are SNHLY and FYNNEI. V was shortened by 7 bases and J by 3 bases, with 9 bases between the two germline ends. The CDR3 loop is CASKEGYTGELFF. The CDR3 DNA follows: TGTGCCAGCAAGGAGGGCTACACCGGGGAGCTGTTTTTT.

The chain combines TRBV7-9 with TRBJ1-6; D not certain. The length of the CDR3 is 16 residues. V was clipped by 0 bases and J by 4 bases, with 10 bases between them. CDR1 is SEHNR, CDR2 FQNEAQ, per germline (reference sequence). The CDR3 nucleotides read TGTGCCAGCAGCTTAGCATACTCGAGTTATAATTCACCCCTCCACTTT. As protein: CASSLAYSSYNSPLHF.

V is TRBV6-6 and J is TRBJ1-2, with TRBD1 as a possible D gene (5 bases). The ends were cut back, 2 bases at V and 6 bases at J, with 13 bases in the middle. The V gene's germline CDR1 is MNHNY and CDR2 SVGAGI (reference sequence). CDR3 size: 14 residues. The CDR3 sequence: CASSYRGISHGYTF. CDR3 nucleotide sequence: TGTGCCAGCAGTTACAGGGGTATCAGCCATGGCTACACCTTC.

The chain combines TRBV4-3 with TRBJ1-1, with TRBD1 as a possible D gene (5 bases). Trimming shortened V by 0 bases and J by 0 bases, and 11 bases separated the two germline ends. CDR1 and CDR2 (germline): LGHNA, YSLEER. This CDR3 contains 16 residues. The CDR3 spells CASSQEEGQLNTEAFF. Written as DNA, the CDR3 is TGCGCCAGCAGCCAAGAAGAGGGGCAATTGAACACTGAAGCTTTCTTT.

CDR3 loop: CASSFGVWGGNEQYF. CDR3 nucleotide sequence: TGTGCCAGCAGTTTCGGGGTCTGGGGGGGCAACGAGCAGTACTTC. The chain links TRBV27 to TRBJ2-7; D is perhaps TRBD2 (7 bases). Germline CDR1 is MNHEY and CDR2 is SMNVEV (reference sequence). The CDR3 sequence is 15 residues long. Trimming shortened V by 3 bases and J by 5 bases, and 17 bases separated the two germline ends.

The CDR3 here is CASSLRGQSNYGYTF. The DNA for the CDR3 is TGTGCCAGCAGCTTGAGGGGACAGTCTAACTATGGCTACACCTTC. The chain recombines TRBV5-8 with TRBJ1-2; 7 nucleotides agree with TRBD1. The J segment lost 0 bases and the V segment lost 1 base, leaving 3 bases of the junction unmatched. Per the germline V gene, CDR1 is SGHTS and CDR2 is YDEGEE. The CDR3 spans 15 residues.

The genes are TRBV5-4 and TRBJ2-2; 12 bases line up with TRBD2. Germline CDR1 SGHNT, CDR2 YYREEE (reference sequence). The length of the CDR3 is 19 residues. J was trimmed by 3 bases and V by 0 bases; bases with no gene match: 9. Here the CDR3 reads CASSLEGLAGPGHTGELFF. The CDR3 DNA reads TGTGCCAGCAGCTTGGAGGGACTAGCGGGTCCGGGGCACACCGGGGAGCTGTTTTTT. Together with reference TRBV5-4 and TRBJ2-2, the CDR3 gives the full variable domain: ETGVTQSPTHLIKTRGQQVTLRCSSQSGHNTVSWYQQALGQGPQFIFQYYREEENGRGNFPPRFSGLQFPNYSSELNVNALELDDSALYLCASSLEGLAGPGHTGELFFGEGSRLTVL.

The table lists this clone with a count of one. Written as DNA, the CDR3 is TGCGCCAGCAGCTTTGGGGGCCCCACAGATACGCAGTATTTT. Its protein product is CASSFGGPTDTQYF. V usage is TRBV5-1 and J usage is TRBJ2-3, with a weak D call TRBD1 (6 bases). V lost 2 bases to trimming and J lost 2 bases, with 9 bases between them. The CDR3 loop spans 14 amino acids. CDR1 SGHRS and CDR2 YFSETQ come from the germline V gene.